These 2 T cell receptor beta chains came from one sample sequenced in a study of blood T cell repertoires in COVID-19. Using immunoSEQ multiplex PCR, the repertoire was profiled, and TCRdb retains in-frame clones only, with some absent. The sample lists 200,000 or so clones; 80% to 85% were seen once. Material for sequencing was PBMCs or T cells enriched from blood (not recorded which). These receptors originate from a man between 40 and 49 years old who had recovered from COVID-19.

The CDR3, as DNA: TGTGCCAGCATTACCGGGACTGGGAACACCGGGGAGCTGTTTTTT. Translating gives CASITGTGNTGELFF. The chain has TRBV28 and TRBJ2-2; D may be TRBD2 (6 bases). Trimming pared 7 bases from V and 1 base from J, leaving 13 bases between. Germline CDR1 and CDR2: MDHEN and SYDVKM. The CDR3 is 15 residues long.

The chain uses TRBV28 and TRBJ2-1, with 9 nucleotides matching TRBD1. Germline-derived CDR1 and CDR2 are MDHEN and SYDVKM. The CDR3 totals 16 residues. With 5 bases clipped from V and 4 bases from J, the junction kept 9 bases outside the gene matches. The CDR3 DNA reads TGTGCCAGCAGTCCACTCGCAGGGACAGGGTACAATGAGCAGTTCTTC. This codes for CASSPLAGTGYNEQFF.